Below, 5 T cell receptor beta chains from the same sample are listed, as sequenced in a study of cytomegalovirus exposure and HLA in healthy donors. Sequencing was performed with immunoSEQ multiplex PCR; in TCRdb, only in-frame clones are kept and a portion is missing. The data show 200,000 to 250,000 clones, over 80% seen once. Sequencing was done on a sample of PBMCs. Receptors originate from a woman aged 25 to 45 in good health and CMV-seropositive.

The V call is TRBV10-3, the J call TRBJ1-2; 7 bases map to TRBD1. CDR1 is ENHRY, CDR2 SYGVKD, per germline. The CDR3 has 12 amino acids. With V trimmed by 7 bases and J by 6 bases, 5 bases remained unmatched. CDR3 sequence reads: CAINRGRDGYTF. Written as DNA, the CDR3 is TGTGCCATCAACAGGGGTCGGGATGGCTACACCTTC.

The rearrangement joins TRBV6-1 to TRBJ1-2; D remains ambiguous. CDR1 and CDR2 from the germline V gene are MNHNS and SASEGT. This CDR3 is 14 amino acids long. V was clipped by 5 bases and J by 4 bases, with 14 bases between them. This chain's CDR3 is CASSSMGLSYGYTF. DNA of the CDR3: TGTGCCAGCAGTTCTATGGGTCTTAGCTATGGCTACACCTTC.

The chain recombines TRBV5-4 with TRBJ1-1, with D possibly matching TRBD1 (6 bases). The CDR3 has 14 residues. The ends were cut back, 7 bases at V and 3 bases at J, with 16 bases in the middle. Germline-derived CDR1 and CDR2 are SGHNT and YYREEE (reference sequence). The CDR3 DNA reads as TGTGCCAGCGGTTCGCAGGGGCCACACACTGAAGCTTTCTTT. It is translated as CASGSQGPHTEAFF.

V is TRBV27 and J is TRBJ2-7; D unresolved. V gave up 3 bases and J gave up 1 base, with 7 bases separating them. Germline V gene data show CDR1 as MNHEY and CDR2 as SMNVEV (reference sequence). The CDR3 runs to 13 residues. In nucleotides, the CDR3 is TGTGCCAGCAGTTTTTGGGGTTCCTACGAGCAGTACTTC. Residues: CASSFWGSYEQYF.

This chain joins TRBV9 and TRBJ2-1, with 7 positions matching TRBD2. The J segment lost 5 bases and the V segment lost 0 bases, leaving 5 bases of the junction unmatched. This CDR3 comprises 15 residues. The germline V gene has CDR1 SGDLS and CDR2 YYNGEE. CDR3 nucleotides: TGTGCCAGCAGCGTAGGTTCTAGCGGCCACAATGAGCAGTTCTTC. Residues: CASSVGSSGHNEQFF.